The TCR beta chain under discussion was sequenced for a study of neoadjuvant anti-PD-1 for oral cavity cancer. TCRdb's copy holds only in-frame clones and misses some; the assay was immunoSEQ multiplex PCR. Among 13,000 or so clones listed, 60% to 85% were seen once. The CDR3 has 13 residues. Looked up from germline, CDR1 is SNHLY and CDR2 is FYNNEI. Trimming removed 4 bases from V and 0 bases from J, with 6 bases in between. Described time point: after neoadjuvant nivolumab, at surgical resection. This TCR came from a person aged 40 to 85 with oral cavity squamous cell carcinoma. The chain is built from TRBV2 and TRBJ1-1, with unresolved D. The source was PBMCs, collected after nivolumab (anti-PD-1) treatment. The CDR3 protein is CASSGNLNTEAFF. The CDR3 DNA follows: TGTGCCAGCAGTGGCAACCTGAACACTGAAGCTTTCTTT.